Reported below is one T cell receptor beta chain. Its antigen is undetermined. Assay used: immunoSEQ multiplex PCR; TCRdb lists only in-frame clones, some missing. Of approximately 2,000,000 clones listed, about 94% are singletons. The record originates from a study of shared clonotypes between healthy human individuals. The study's findings and limits: Blood was the sole source, and tissue repertoires probably differ.

Naive CD8 cells, CD45RO-negative and positively selected for CCR7, excluded terminally differentiated effector memory CD45RA+ cells. This CDR3 comprises 14 residues. V shed 4 bases and J 4 bases; nucleotides not matched to a gene: 6. The V gene's germline CDR1 is SGHVS and CDR2 FNYEAQ. The rearrangement joins TRBV7-6 to TRBJ2-7; 8 positions match TRBD1. The specimen sequenced was naive CD8+ T cells from PBMCs. The sequence was collected from a man aged 18 to 29 in good health. Some clones in this sample may be carry-over from other donors' samples. This chain's CDR3 is CASSSRQGAYEQYF. The CDR3 bases are TGTGCCAGCAGCTCACGGCAGGGGGCATACGAGCAGTACTTC.